One sample yielded the 14 T cell receptor beta chains listed below, sequenced in a study of T cells in Graves' hyperthyroidism and ophthalmopathy. RNA transcripts yielded amplified TCR beta CDR3 regions. The HTBI set primed first-round TCR CDR3 RT-PCR. TCRdb reprocessed the multiplex PCR reads with MiXCR, giving one entry per CDR3 protein. The repertoire holds 400,000 to 500,000 distinct CDR3 sequences, with roughly an eighth as singletons. Specimen: blood. The origin of the receptors is a woman in her late teens or twenties with Graves' hyperthyroidism.

This clonotype was observed a few times. The chain carries TRBV27 and TRBJ2-2; 8 positions agree with TRBD2. CDR1 is MNHEY and CDR2 is SMNVEV in the germline V gene (reference sequence). V lost 1 base to trimming and J lost 3 bases; unmatched junction nucleotides: 7. CDR3 length equals 17 residues. The CDR3: CASSLYDLGGDTGELFF. CDR3 coding DNA: TGTGCCAGCAGTTTATACGATCTCGGGGGGGACACCGGGGAGCTGTTTTTT.

The sample holds a few counts of this clonotype. The junction differs from germline at one of its ends, possibly a read error. This rearrangement joins TRBV11-2 to TRBJ1-5, with unresolved D. CDR1 and CDR2 from the germline V gene are SGHAT and FQNNGV. The CDR3 extends over 15 amino acids. Here the CDR3 reads CACSLAGDSNQPQHF. As DNA, the CDR3 is TGTGCCTGCAGCTTAGCTGGGGATAGCAATCAGCCCCAGCATTTT.

This clonotype was found many times. The V and J genes are TRBV3-1 and TRBJ1-1; D is unclear. V was shortened by 2 bases and J by 5 bases, with 6 bases between the two germline ends. The CDR3 extends over 12 amino acids. Per germline, CDR1 LGHDT and CDR2 YNNKEL (reference sequence). CDR3 region: CASSQPSTEAFF. The DNA for the CDR3 is TGTGCCAGCAGCCAACCGTCGACTGAAGCTTTCTTT.

This chain connects TRBV27 to TRBJ2-6; 8 nucleotides line up with TRBD1. The junction had 9 bases not matched to a gene; V was cut back by 5 bases and J by 0 bases. This CDR3 region has 18 residues. The germline gives CDR1 MNHEY, CDR2 SMNVEV (reference sequence). CDR3 sequence (DNA): TGTGCCAGCAGTGTCGGACAGGGAATCGGCTCTGGGGCCAACGTCCTGACTTTC. Translating it yields CASSVGQGIGSGANVLTF. Full variable domain (missing parts from reference TRBV27 and TRBJ2-6): EAQVTQNPRYLITVTGKKLTVTCSQNMNHEYMSWYRQDPGLGLRQIYYSMNVEVTDKGDVPEGYKVSRKEKRNFPLILESPSPNQTSLYFCASSVGQGIGSGANVLTFGAGSRLTVL.

This clonotype occurred many times. The V and J genes are TRBV28 and TRBJ2-7; 16 bases are shared with TRBD2. This CDR3 has 16 amino acids. Germline lookup yields CDR1 MDHEN and CDR2 SYDVKM. J lost 3 bases, V lost 4 bases, and 3 bases had no gene match. DNA for the CDR3: TGTGCCAGCAGTTCCGGGACTAGCGGGAGGGACTACGAGCAGTACTTC. Amino acid sequence: CASSSGTSGRDYEQYF.

This clonotype was recorded many times. The rearrangement joins TRBV6-1 to TRBJ2-3, with TRBD1 matching over 7 bases. The CDR3 extends over 15 amino acids. V dropped 2 bases and J dropped 1; count of bases not matched to a gene: 3. From germline, CDR1 is MNHNS and CDR2 SASEGT. CDR3 sequence: CASSENRGGTDTQYF. CDR3 DNA: TGTGCCAGCAGTGAAAACAGGGGTGGCACAGATACGCAGTATTTT.

This clonotype has ten or more counts. The rearrangement joins TRBV28 to TRBJ1-5; D perhaps matches TRBD1 (6 bases). Germline V gene lookup returns CDR1 MDHEN and CDR2 SYDVKM. V was pared by 4 bases and J by 6 bases, with 13 bases between. The CDR3 is 14 residues long. As DNA, the CDR3 is TGTGCCAGCAGTTATTCCAGGGGAGGTCAGCCCCAGCATTTT. Its translation: CASSYSRGGQPQHF.

This clonotype came up a few times. The J gene is TRBJ2-1, the V gene TRBV5-1; D assignment may be TRBD1 or TRBD2 (5 bases each). There are 14 residues in the CDR3. Trimming stripped 6 bases from V and 4 bases from J, with 14 bases between. Germline CDR1 reads SGHRS; CDR2 reads YFSETQ. The CDR3 region is CASTGTGRYNEQFF. Written as DNA, the CDR3 is TGCGCCAGCACAGGGACGGGCCGATACAATGAGCAGTTCTTC.

The rearrangement joins TRBV30 to TRBJ1-1; D remains ambiguous. The CDR3 totals 12 residues. Germline CDR1 reads GTSNPN; CDR2 reads SVGIG (reference sequence). The V end was cut by 0 bases, the J end by 5 bases, with 7 bases between. CDR3 sequence reads: CAWSVRRTEAFF. The DNA for the CDR3 is TGTGCCTGGAGTGTACGGCGTACTGAAGCTTTCTTT.

The J gene is TRBJ2-7, the V gene TRBV6-1; tentatively, D is TRBD1 (5 bases). This CDR3 contains 14 residues. The germline V and J ends were trimmed by 8 bases and 0 bases, with 14 bases remaining between them. The germline gives CDR1 MNHNS, CDR2 SASEGT. The CDR3 here is CASRSRESSYEQYF. As DNA, the CDR3 is TGTGCCAGCCGCTCCAGGGAAAGCTCCTACGAGCAGTACTTC.

This clonotype occurred many times. The gene calls are TRBV5-8 and TRBJ1-2; D is undetermined. The germline V gene encodes CDR1 SGHTS and CDR2 YDEGEE. V dropped 3 bases and J dropped 5 bases, with 11 bases sitting between them. This CDR3 is built from 13 residues. The CDR3 region is CASSYTPKYGYTF. CDR3 nucleotides: TGTGCCAGCAGCTATACTCCAAAGTATGGCTACACCTTC.

This clonotype was counted between two and nine times. The chain recombines TRBV5-6 with TRBJ2-1; 11 positions match TRBD1. In germline, CDR1 is SGHDT, CDR2 YYEEEE. After removal of 4 bases from V and 4 bases from J, the junction contained 4 bases not matched to a gene. There are 15 residues in the CDR3. The CDR3 protein is CASSQDRGPYNEQFF. DNA of the CDR3: TGTGCCAGCAGCCAGGACAGGGGGCCTTACAATGAGCAGTTCTTC.

The chain employs TRBV5-1 and TRBJ2-3, with D hard to call. The CDR3 loop spans 17 amino acids. Germline-derived CDR1 and CDR2 are SGHRS and YFSETQ. V was trimmed by 1 base and J by 2 bases, leaving 17 bases between them. CDR3 nucleotides: TGCGCCAGCAGCTTGTTTCCGGTCGGGCAGGCCACAGATACGCAGTATTTT. It specifies CASSLFPVGQATDTQYF.

In its sample, this clonotype was seen many times. This chain uses TRBV20-1 with TRBJ2-7; TRBD2 matches at 8 bases. Germline lookup yields CDR1 DFQATT and CDR2 SNEGSKA (reference sequence). The CDR3 length is 14 residues. After removal of 6 bases from V and 0 bases from J, the junction contained 7 bases not matched to a gene. CDR3 sequence: CSATTGGSSYEQYF. The CDR3 region has the DNA TGCAGTGCGACGACGGGGGGGAGCTCCTACGAGCAGTACTTC.